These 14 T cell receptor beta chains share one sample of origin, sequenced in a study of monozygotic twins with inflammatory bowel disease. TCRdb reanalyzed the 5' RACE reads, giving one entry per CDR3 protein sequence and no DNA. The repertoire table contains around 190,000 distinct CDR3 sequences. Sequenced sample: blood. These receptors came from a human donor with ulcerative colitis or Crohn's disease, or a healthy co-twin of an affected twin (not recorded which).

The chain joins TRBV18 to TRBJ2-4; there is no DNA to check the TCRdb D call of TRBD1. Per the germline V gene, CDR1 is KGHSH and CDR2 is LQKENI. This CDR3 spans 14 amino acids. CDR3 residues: CASSPQGARNIQYF. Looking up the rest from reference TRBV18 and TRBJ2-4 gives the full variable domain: NAGVMQNPRHLVRRRGQEARLRCSPMKGHSHVYWYRQLPEEGLKFMVYLQKENIIDESGMPKERFSAEFPKEGPSILRIQQVVRGDSAAYFCASSPQGARNIQYFGAGTRLSVL.

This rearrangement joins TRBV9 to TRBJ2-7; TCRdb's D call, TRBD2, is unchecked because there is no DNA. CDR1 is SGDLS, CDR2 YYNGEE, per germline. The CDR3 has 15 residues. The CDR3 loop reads CASSGGISGSYEQYF.

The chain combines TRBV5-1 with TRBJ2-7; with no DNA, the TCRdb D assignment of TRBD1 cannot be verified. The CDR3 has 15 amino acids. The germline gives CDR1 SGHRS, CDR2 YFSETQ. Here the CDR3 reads CASSLAPGESYEQYF. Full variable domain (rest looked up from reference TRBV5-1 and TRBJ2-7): KAGVTQTPRYLIKTRGQQVTLSCSPISGHRSVSWYQQTPGQGLQFLFEYFSETQRNKGNFPGRFSGRQFSNSRSEMNVSTLELGDSALYLCASSLAPGESYEQYFGPGTRLTVT.

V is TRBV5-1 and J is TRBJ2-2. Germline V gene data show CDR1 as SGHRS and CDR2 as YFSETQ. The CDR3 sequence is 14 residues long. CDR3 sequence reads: CASSLAGNTGELFF.

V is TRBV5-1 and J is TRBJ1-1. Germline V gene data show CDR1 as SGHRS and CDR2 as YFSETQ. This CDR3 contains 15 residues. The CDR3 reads CASSLVGRLNTEAFF.

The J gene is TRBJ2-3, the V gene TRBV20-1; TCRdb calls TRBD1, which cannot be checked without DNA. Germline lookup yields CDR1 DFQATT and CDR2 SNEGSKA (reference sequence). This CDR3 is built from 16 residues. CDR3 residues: CSAGLQGAARTDTQYF.

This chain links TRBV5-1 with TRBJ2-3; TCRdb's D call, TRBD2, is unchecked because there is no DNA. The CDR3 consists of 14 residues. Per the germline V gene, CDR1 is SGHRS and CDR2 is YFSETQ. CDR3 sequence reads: CASSPGLDPDTQYF.

The chain's CDR3 is CASRGQGAPAKQFF. The chain carries TRBV12-3 or TRBV12-4 and TRBJ2-1; the TCRdb call, TRBD1, lacks DNA for checking. The CDR3 is made up of 14 amino acids.

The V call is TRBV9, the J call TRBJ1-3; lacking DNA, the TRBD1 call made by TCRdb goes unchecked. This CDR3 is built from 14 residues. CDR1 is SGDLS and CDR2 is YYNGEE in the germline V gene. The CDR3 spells CASSPQGPGNTIYF.

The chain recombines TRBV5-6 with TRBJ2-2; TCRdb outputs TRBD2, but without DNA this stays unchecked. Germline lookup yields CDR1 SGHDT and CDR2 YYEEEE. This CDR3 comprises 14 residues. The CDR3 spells CASSLLVLPGELFF.

The CDR3 loop reads CASSLSAWELFF. V usage is TRBV7-6 and J usage is TRBJ2-2. The CDR3 runs to 12 residues. The V gene's germline CDR1 is SGHVS and CDR2 FNYEAQ.

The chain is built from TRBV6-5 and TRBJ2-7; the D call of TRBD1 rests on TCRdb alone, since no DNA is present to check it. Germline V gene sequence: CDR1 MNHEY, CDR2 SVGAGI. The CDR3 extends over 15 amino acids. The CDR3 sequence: CASSHLDTVGYEQYF.

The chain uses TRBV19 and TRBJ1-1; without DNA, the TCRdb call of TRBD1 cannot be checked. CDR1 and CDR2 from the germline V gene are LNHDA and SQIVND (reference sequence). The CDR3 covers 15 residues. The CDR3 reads CASRLDRGLLSEAFF.

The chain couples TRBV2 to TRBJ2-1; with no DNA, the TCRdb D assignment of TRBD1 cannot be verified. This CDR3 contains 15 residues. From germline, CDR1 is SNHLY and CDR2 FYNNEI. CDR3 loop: CASSSTGGPYNEQFF.